What follows describes a single T cell receptor (beta chain). Other DNA sequences in the same sample also yield this CDR3. The data belong to a study of CD8+ T cells in alopecia areata. Trimming left V 2 bases short and J 0 bases short, with 5 bases between. CDR1 is SGHRS, CDR2 YFSETQ, per germline. This CDR3 contains 13 residues. cDNA reverse transcribed from extracted RNA served as the sequencing template. The table came from immunoSEQ multiplex PCR; TCRdb's copy has only in-frame clones and leaves some out. This sample carries 140,000 to 150,000 clones, about 60% of them seen once, and the ten largest clones take about 6%.

This sequence originates from a human donor with alopecia areata. The input for sequencing was CD4+ T cells sorted from blood, taken at week 0. V gene TRBV5-1 combines with J gene TRBJ2-5; no clear D. CDR3 sequence reads: CASSLAYQETQYF. CDR3 bases: TGCGCCAGCAGCTTAGCGTACCAAGAGACCCAGTACTTC.